This T cell receptor beta chain originates from a study of blood T cell repertoires in COVID-19. Overall study: Material from acute and convalescent COVID-19 was sourced from the United States, Italy and Spain.

From germline, CDR1 is SGHAT and CDR2 FQNNGV. This CDR3 region has 15 residues. V lost 5 bases to trimming and J lost 9 bases, with 20 bases between them. Authors' processing steps: Reference gene primer amplification gave estimated nucleated cell counts. The data were produced by immunoSEQ multiplex PCR, yet TCRdb's version contains in-frame clones alone and is incomplete. V, J and clone size derive from that table, while D and trimming were established from the DNA sequence. The sample yields approximately 160,000 clones, roughly 80% seen once. The sequencing input was peripheral blood. The V and J genes are TRBV11-2 and TRBJ2-1; D might be TRBD2 (6 bases). This clonotype was obtained from a woman older than 75 with acute or convalescent COVID-19. CDR3 nucleotides: TGTGCCAGCAGCGGGGCCTTAAGGGAGGTCGTTGAGCAGTTCTTC. Its translation: CASSGALREVVEQFF.